This TCR beta chain derives from a study of CD8 T cells in ankylosing spondylitis. This clonotype was seen at least ten times. TCRdb itself ran the 5' RACE reads through MiXCR, one entry per CDR3 protein. The sample records over 110,000 distinct CDR3 sequences, roughly 8% being singletons. Losses at the gene ends were 5 bases for V and 0 bases for J; bases not matched to a gene: 3. This CDR3 has 14 residues. Germline V gives CDR1 MDHEN, CDR2 SYDVKM. This clonotype was sampled from a male donor with ankylosing spondylitis. Sequenced input: synovial fluid, either unsorted or a sorted T cell fraction (not recorded which). The J gene is TRBJ2-7, the V gene TRBV28, with TRBD1 identical over 8 bases. In DNA, the CDR3 is TGTGCCAGCAGTCGACAGGGGCCCTCCTACGAGCAGTACTTC. It is translated as CASSRQGPSYEQYF.